This TCR beta chain stems from a study of shared clonotypes between healthy human individuals. Produced via immunoSEQ multiplex PCR; TCRdb's table is partial and in-frame only. This sample has about 2.1 million clones, with around 93% found just once. In regard to this clone: Its matching antigen is unknown.

In the naive CD8 group, cells lacked CD45RO and were positively selected for CCR7, so terminally differentiated effector memory CD45RA+ cells were left out. Study findings and constraints: The study's rarefaction showed incomplete sorted-subset sequencing despite large depth.

In germline, CDR1 is MNHNS, CDR2 SASEGT. This CDR3 is built from 14 residues. With V trimmed by 6 bases and J by 6 bases, 8 bases remained unmatched. This chain connects TRBV6-1 to TRBJ1-5, with 7 bases lining up with TRBD1. Material for sequencing was naive CD8+ T cells from PBMCs. This sequence originates from a man between 18 and 35 years old in good health. Some clones in this sample may be carry-over from other donors' samples. The CDR3 reads CASSNDREGQPQHF. In DNA form, the CDR3 reads TGTGCCAGCAGCAACGACAGGGAAGGTCAGCCCCAGCATTTT.